Presented here are 8 T cell receptor beta chains from one specimen sequenced in a study of shared clonotypes between healthy human individuals. Produced via immunoSEQ multiplex PCR; TCRdb's table is partial and in-frame only. Of 980,000 or so clones listed, more than 75% are singletons. The sample consisted of memory CD4+ T cells sorted from blood. The subset: CD45RA-negative fraction. The receptors derive from a man aged 18 to 29 in good health.

V usage is TRBV5-1 and J usage is TRBJ1-2, with D possibly matching TRBD1 (5 bases). V was cut by 4 bases and J by 8 bases, with 18 bases left in between. CDR1 is SGHRS, CDR2 YFSETQ, per germline. The CDR3 consists of 14 residues. The CDR3 coding sequence is TGCGCCAGCAGCGGTGACCCAGGGTTGGTGGGCTACACCTTC. Protein sequence: CASSGDPGLVGYTF.

V and J are TRBV5-6 and TRBJ2-7; 10 bases map to TRBD1. The CDR3 consists of 18 residues. V gave up 7 bases and J gave up 7 bases; unmatched junction bases: 23. Germline lookup yields CDR1 SGHDT and CDR2 YYEEEE. For the CDR3, the DNA is TGTGCCAGCCACCTTCTTATGACAGGGGGCCAAGCGCTACGGGAGCAGTACTTC. The encoded protein is CASHLLMTGGQALREQYF.

The V call is TRBV2, the J call TRBJ2-7; TRBD1 is a possible D gene (6 bases). Germline-derived CDR1 and CDR2 are SNHLY and FYNNEI. The CDR3 is 13 amino acids. The ends were cut back, 6 bases at V and 3 bases at J, with 12 bases in the middle. In DNA form, the CDR3 reads TGTGCCAGCAGGGGGACACGAAGCTACGAGCAGTACTTC. It yields the protein CASRGTRSYEQYF.

Remarks on this clone: The identical CDR3 is also encoded by other nucleotide sequences in the sample. This chain joins TRBV18 and TRBJ2-6, with D uncertain. The length of the CDR3 is 14 residues. Germline V lookup: CDR1 KGHSH, CDR2 LQKENI. The V gene lost 2 bases and the J gene lost 2 bases, with 4 bases spanning the gap. CDR3 amino acids: CASSPGAGANVLTF. DNA of the CDR3: TGTGCCAGCTCACCAGGGGCTGGGGCCAACGTCCTGACTTTC.

This chain uses TRBV7-9 with TRBJ1-5; D is undetermined. CDR1 is SEHNR, CDR2 FQNEAQ, per germline (reference sequence). Trimming removed 2 bases from V and 2 bases from J, with 7 bases in between. The CDR3 contains 14 residues. The CDR3 DNA follows: TGTGCCAGCAGCTTAATGGGTGGCAATCAGCCCCAGCATTTT. Translating gives CASSLMGGNQPQHF.

J is TRBJ1-2 and V is TRBV28, with TRBD1 matching 10 bases. V lost 3 bases, J lost 7 bases, and 20 bases stayed unmatched. CDR3 length: 19 amino acids. Germline assignment: CDR1 MDHEN and CDR2 SYDVKM. In nucleotides, the CDR3 is TGTGCCAGCAGTTTCGTAAGGGTCAACCGGGACAGGGGTTCCCTTGGCTACACCTTC. This translates into CASSFVRVNRDRGSLGYTF.

The chain joins TRBV7-2 to TRBJ2-7, with 11 positions matching TRBD2. The ends lost 1 base at V and 2 bases at J; junction bases unmatched: 4. The length of the CDR3 is 16 residues. CDR1 and CDR2 (germline): SGHTA, FQGNSA. CDR3: CASSLGPTSGAYEQYF. The CDR3 DNA reads as TGTGCCAGCAGCTTAGGGCCGACTAGCGGGGCCTACGAGCAGTACTTC.

This sequence joins TRBV9 and TRBJ2-5; maybe TRBD1 (7 bases). The CDR3 length is 15 residues. With 0 bases removed from V and 1 base from J, the gap between germline ends came to 10 bases. The V gene's germline CDR1 is SGDLS and CDR2 YYNGEE. The DNA for the CDR3 is TGTGCCAGCAGCGTAGGTCAGGGGGGCCAAGAGACCCAGTACTTC. This sequence encodes CASSVGQGGQETQYF.